This TCR beta chain was documented in a study of T cells in Graves' hyperthyroidism and ophthalmopathy. V was clipped by 1 base and J by 7 bases, with 7 bases between them. The germline V gene encodes CDR1 SEHNR and CDR2 FQNEAQ (reference sequence). The CDR3 length is 12 residues. Not enrolled were patients with uncontrolled infection, other autoimmune disease, pregnancy or lactation. This clonotype came up a few times. Its target is unknown. Using RNA transcripts as the source, TCR beta CDR3 regions were amplified. HTBI primers were used for first-round RT-PCR of the TCR CDR3. TCRdb fed the multiplex PCR reads into MiXCR, producing one record per CDR3 protein. The table lists about 380,000 distinct CDR3 sequences, approximately 14% of them singletons. Study observations and caveats: Also found in blood were most expanded thyroid clonotypes above 0.001.

Specimen: blood. The clonotype originates from a woman aged 60-75 years with Graves' hyperthyroidism. The chain carries TRBV7-9 and TRBJ1-2; D unresolved. CDR3 residues: CASSLETRGYTF. CDR3 in DNA: TGTGCCAGCAGCTTAGAGACCCGTGGCTACACCTTC.